This TCR beta chain emerged from a study of metastatic and nonmetastatic thyroid tumors. In the study overall: Across peripheral blood and tumor or nodule tissue samples taken from malignant and benign thyroid patients, the repertoires were compared with one another.

Per the original data handling: The study took CDR3 differences across clinicopathological groups and made a distant-metastasis classifier for papillary thyroid cancer from them. TCRdb re-called the PCR reads via MiXCR. TCRdb, not the original authors, processed these V and J calls. This sample has 15,000 to 20,000 clones, with about 12% found just once. The trim removed 7 bases at V and 9 bases at J, leaving 9 bases unmatched. The V gene's germline CDR1 is SNHLY and CDR2 FYNNEI. The CDR3 contains 13 residues. Broader study findings: When malignant thyroid tumors were compared with benign nodules, TCR beta diversity was reportedly significantly higher in the malignant tumors. This held in both blood and tumor samples.

This clone was counted ten times or more. What it binds is unknown. No treatment had been given to any patient before thyroid surgery. The V and J genes are TRBV2 and TRBJ1-5; 7 positions match TRBD1. The TCR sequence derives from a female donor with papillary thyroid cancer or a benign thyroid nodule (not recorded which). Some clones in this sample may be carry-over from other donors' samples. The specimen sequenced was tumor tissue. In DNA form, the CDR3 reads TGTGCCAGCACCGGACAGGTCTACGGGCCCCAGCATTTT. This gives the protein CASTGQVYGPQHF.